The clone carrying this TCR beta chain was seen once. Its matching antigen is unknown. The sample belongs to a study of cytomegalovirus exposure and HLA in healthy donors. The overall study: T cells numbering some 170 million yielded some 120 million unique TCR beta sequences in an earlier analysis.

In the PCR, 60 Vbeta and 13 Jbeta primers were used. Profiling relied on immunoSEQ multiplex PCR, and the TCRdb table lists in-frame clones only, not all of them. The sample records over 100,000 clones, 50% to 80% being singletons. The germline CDR1 and CDR2 sequences are SEHNR and FQNEAQ (reference sequence). With 3 bases clipped from V and 4 bases from J, the junction kept 8 bases outside the gene matches. The CDR3 has 16 amino acids. Donors showed nominal health when sampled, although they likely had unrecorded immune exposures. Study-wide points: Later analysis suggested links between common viral pathogens and several top significant clusters. The majority of TCR sequences were rare, yet some public TCRs appeared in many donors.

What was sequenced was PBMCs. The receptor was derived from a woman between 40 and 55 years old in good health and CMV-seropositive. The V and J genes are TRBV7-9 and TRBJ2-3, with 9 positions matching TRBD2. The CDR3 DNA reads TGTGCCAGCAGCTTGGGGGCTAGCGGGGCCCCAGATACGCAGTATTTT. Protein: CASSLGASGAPDTQYF.